These 13 T cell receptor beta chains originate from one sample sequenced in a study of blood T cell repertoires in COVID-19. TCRdb's table, derived via immunoSEQ multiplex PCR, lists solely in-frame clones and lacks some. Of over 200,000 clones in the sample, 82% were seen once. Specimen: PBMCs or T cells enriched from blood (not recorded which). The origin of the receptors is a man in his forties who had recovered from COVID-19.

The chain carries TRBV5-1 and TRBJ1-3, with D unclear. The CDR3 sequence is 14 residues long. Germline values: CDR1 SGHRS, CDR2 YFSETQ. Trimming took 7 bases from V and 0 from J, leaving 11 bases between them. CDR3 DNA sequence: TGCGCCAGCGGTGAGGATTTCTCTGGAAACACCATATATTTT. Translated: CASGEDFSGNTIYF.

The chain employs TRBV29-1 and TRBJ2-7, with TRBD1 matching 7 bases. J was trimmed by 3 bases and V by 6 bases; bases with no gene match: 11. The CDR3 runs 14 residues. Per the germline V gene, CDR1 is SQVTM and CDR2 is ANQGSEA. CDR3 nucleotide sequence: TGCAGCGTCCTGGATAGGGGGCTTGTCTACGAGCAGTACTTC. Its translation: CSVLDRGLVYEQYF.

The chain is built from TRBV21-1 and TRBJ1-6; the table calls TRBD1, which could not be checked here. TRBV21-1 is flagged as a pseudogene. This CDR3 has 17 amino acids. The CDR3 loop reads CASSKVTGPLSRSPLHF. The CDR3 region has the DNA TGTGCCAGCAGCAAAGTAACAGGCCCCCTTAGTCGATCACCCCTCCACTTT.

The CDR3 loop reads CASSQSGLSHRQPQHF. The CDR3 DNA follows: TGTGCCAGCAGCCAAAGTGGACTGAGCCACCGTCAGCCCCAGCATTTT. This chain joins TRBV3-1 (or the pseudogene TRBV3-2) and TRBJ1-5; D ambiguous. The CDR3 extends over 16 amino acids. V gave up 2 bases and J gave up 6 bases, with 17 bases separating them. Germline V gene lookup returns CDR1 LGHDT and CDR2 YNNKEL (reference sequence).

The chain combines TRBV28 with TRBJ2-1; 9 nucleotides agree with TRBD2. The CDR3 length is 14 residues. V shed 9 bases, J shed 4 bases, and the junction held 7 bases outside the gene matches. Germline-derived CDR1 and CDR2 are MDHEN and SYDVKM. The CDR3 region is CASKSGRLYNEQFF. The CDR3 nucleotides read TGTGCCAGTAAGAGCGGGAGGTTATACAATGAGCAGTTCTTC. The variable domain in full, with the rest retrieved from reference TRBV28 and TRBJ2-1, is DVKVTQSSRYLVKRTGEKVFLECVQDMDHENMFWYRQDPGLGLRLIYFSYDVKMKEKGDIPEGYSVSREKKERFSLILESASTNQTSMYLCASKSGRLYNEQFFGPGTRLTVL.

The chain recombines TRBV9 with TRBJ2-2, with D tentatively TRBD2 (5 bases). The CDR3 contains 15 residues. Trimming pared 2 bases from V and 4 bases from J, leaving 12 bases between. The V gene's germline CDR1 is SGDLS and CDR2 YYNGEE. Written as DNA, the CDR3 is TGTGCCAGCAGCGTCGCTGGACTGTCCACCGGGGAGCTGTTTTTT. Translated, it gives CASSVAGLSTGELFF.

This chain uses TRBV7-2 with TRBJ1-6; tentatively, D is TRBD1 (6 bases). The CDR3 has 16 amino acids. V shed 4 bases and J shed 8 bases, with 18 bases lying between them. From germline, CDR1 is SGHTA and CDR2 FQGNSA. In nucleotides, the CDR3 is TGTGCCAGCAGCTCCACTACGACAGGAACGGATTCACCCCTCCACTTT. Protein: CASSSTTTGTDSPLHF.

This clone was counted once. The rearrangement joins TRBV5-1 to TRBJ2-3; 9 nucleotides line up with TRBD2. V shed 4 bases, J shed 2 bases, and the junction held 5 bases outside the gene matches. The CDR3 spans 15 residues. Germline values: CDR1 SGHRS, CDR2 YFSETQ. The CDR3, as DNA: TGCGCCAGCAGCGTGCGGGAGGGCCCCACAGATACGCAGTATTTT. Its protein product is CASSVREGPTDTQYF.

This clone came up a few times. This chain connects TRBV2 to TRBJ1-1; TRBD1 might be the D (6 bases). CDR3 length: 15 residues. Germline CDR1 and CDR2: SNHLY and FYNNEI. Trimming shortened V by 1 base and J by 3 bases, and 12 bases separated the two germline ends. CDR3 nucleotide sequence: TGTGCCAGCAGTGAAGGGACAGCCCGACACACTGAAGCTTTCTTT. Residues: CASSEGTARHTEAFF.

The CDR3 DNA reads as TGTGCCAGCAGCTTCCGGGACATGAACACTGAAGCTTTCTTT. Encoded protein: CASSFRDMNTEAFF. The chain recombines TRBV7-9 with TRBJ1-1, with D possibly TRBD1 on 6 matching bases. Trimming took 3 bases from V and 0 from J, leaving 8 bases between them. The CDR3 has 14 amino acids. Germline V gene data show CDR1 as SEHNR and CDR2 as FQNEAQ (reference sequence).

The sample holds a few counts of this clone. The rearrangement links TRBV14 to TRBJ1-2; no reliable D call. The CDR3 covers 15 residues. CDR1 and CDR2 (germline): SGHDN, FVKESK. V gave up 1 base and J gave up 3 bases, with 12 bases separating them. CDR3 region: CASSQAIGADYGYTF. CDR3 DNA sequence: TGTGCCAGCAGCCAAGCGATCGGAGCTGACTATGGCTACACCTTC.

This chain joins TRBV7-9 and TRBJ2-1; D perhaps matches TRBD1 (6 bases). The ends were cut back, 6 bases at V and 5 bases at J, with 17 bases in the middle. Germline-derived CDR1 and CDR2 are SEHNR and FQNEAQ (reference sequence). This CDR3 comprises 15 residues. CDR3 loop: CASSYTGLVNNEQFF. The CDR3, as DNA: TGTGCCAGCAGTTATACAGGGCTCGTAAACAATGAGCAGTTCTTC.

This chain uses TRBV11-1 with TRBJ2-7; 8 bases align to TRBD2. V trimming: 1 base; J trimming: 0 bases; junction bases outside the gene matches: 2. This CDR3 spans 15 amino acids. CDR1 is SGHAT, CDR2 FQDESV, per germline (reference sequence). This CDR3 reads CASSLERGPSYEQYF. The CDR3 DNA sequence: TGTGCCAGCAGCTTAGAGCGGGGGCCCTCCTACGAGCAGTACTTC. The variable domain in full, completed from reference TRBV11-1 and TRBJ2-7, reads EAEVAQSPRYKITEKSQAVAFWCDPISGHATLYWYRQILGQGPELLVQFQDESVVDDSQLPKDRFSAERLKGVDSTLKIQPAELGDSAMYLCASSLERGPSYEQYFGPGTRLTVT.